The rows below give T cell receptor beta chains drawn from one sample of a study of radiation and T cells in renal cell carcinoma. Sequencing was performed with immunoSEQ multiplex PCR; in TCRdb, only in-frame clones are kept and a portion is missing. Among 75,000 to 90,000 clones, 80% to 90% were seen once, and the ten largest hold about 5.8%. The sample was blood, taken from a patient whose treatment included radiotherapy and nephrectomy. Receptors originate from a woman aged 65 to 85 with renal cell carcinoma. Each CDR3 is given with its conserved first and last residue. Each record gives: V gene, J gene, clone size, D gene, CDR3 DNA, CDR3 protein. A D gene is named only where the DNA matches it firmly. Part of the rows lack a size; the others show once, few, many or a class for expanded clones.

V: TRBV7-7; J: TRBJ2-5; size: -; D: -; DNA: TGTGCTAGCGCCCTCAGGGCAGGGCAGGAGACCCAGTACTTC; CDR3: CASALRAGQETQYF
V: TRBV5-1; J: TRBJ2-5; size: once; D: TRBD2; DNA: TGCGCCAGCAGCTTAGCGGGGGGGCGAGAGACCCAGTACTTC; CDR3: CASSLAGGRETQYF
V: TRBV4-2; J: TRBJ2-1; size: -; D: TRBD2; DNA: TGTGCCAGCAGCCAAGTATCCGGGGGGGGCTACAATGAGCAGTTCTTC; CDR3: CASSQVSGGGYNEQFF
V: TRBV10-3; J: TRBJ1-4; size: -; D: -; DNA: TGTGCCATCAGACGCGGGGGCACTAATGAAAAACTGTTTTTT; CDR3: CAIRRGGTNEKLFF
V: TRBV6-5; J: TRBJ1-1; size: -; D: TRBD1; DNA: TGTGCCAGCAGGAAGGGACAGATGAACACTGAAGCTTTCTTT; CDR3: CASRKGQMNTEAFF
V: TRBV14; J: TRBJ1-2; size: -; D: -; DNA: TGTGCCAGCAGCCTATTACAGGGCAGAACTAATAGCTACACCTTC; CDR3: CASSLLQGRTNSYTF
V: TRBV9; J: TRBJ2-1; size: -; D: -; DNA: TGTGCCAGCAGCGTAGGAGGTGGTAATGAGCAGTTCTTC; CDR3: CASSVGGGNEQFF
V: TRBV19; J: TRBJ1-3; size: -; D: -; DNA: TGTGCCAGTAGTATAGGAGACAGTTCTGGAAACACCATATATTTT; CDR3: CASSIGDSSGNTIYF
V: TRBV27; J: TRBJ2-5; size: -; D: -; DNA: TGTGCCAGCAGTTTAAGGTCACACAGGGAGACCCAGTACTTC; CDR3: CASSLRSHRETQYF
V: TRBV7-2; J: TRBJ2-1; size: -; D: -; DNA: TGTGCCAGCAGCCAGACGAGGGTAGGGAATGAGCAGTTCTTC; CDR3: CASSQTRVGNEQFF
V: TRBV7-2; J: TRBJ2-1; size: once; D: -; DNA: TGTGCCAGCAGCTACGATGAGGGGATAATCTTC; CDR3: CASSYDEGIIF
V: TRBV10-3; J: TRBJ2-7; size: once; D: -; DNA: TGTGCCATCAGTGAGCAACGGACAGCTAACTCCTACGAGCAGTACTTC; CDR3: CAISEQRTANSYEQYF
V: TRBV4-3; J: TRBJ2-1; size: -; D: -; DNA: TGCGCCAGCAGCCAAGATCTGGAAAGCGCTGAGCAGTTCTTC; CDR3: CASSQDLESAEQFF
V: TRBV7-6; J: TRBJ1-3; size: once; D: -; DNA: TGTGCCAGCAGCCCGGCGGGGGGGAGTGGAAACACCATATATTTT; CDR3: CASSPAGGSGNTIYF
V: TRBV27; J: TRBJ1-1; size: -; D: TRBD1; DNA: TGTGCCAGCAGGCCAGGACAGGGAATAAAAGGGAGCACTGAAGCTTTCTTT; CDR3: CASRPGQGIKGSTEAFF
V: TRBV30; J: TRBJ1-1; size: -; D: -; DNA: TGTGCCTGGAGTCCGGGGTTAGGGACTGAAGCTTTCTTT; CDR3: CAWSPGLGTEAFF
V: TRBV5-1; J: TRBJ2-5; size: -; D: -; DNA: TGCGCCAGCAGCCCCTCGGGCTCCCTACTTCAAGAGACCCAGTACTTC; CDR3: CASSPSGSLLQETQYF
V: TRBV4-1; J: TRBJ1-2; size: -; D: TRBD1; DNA: TGCGCCAGCAGCCAAGAGGGACAGAACTATGGCTACACCTTC; CDR3: CASSQEGQNYGYTF
V: TRBV28; J: TRBJ1-4; size: -; D: -; DNA: TGTGCCAGCAGTTTGCAGGGTGGTAATGAAAAACTGTTTTTT; CDR3: CASSLQGGNEKLFF
V: TRBV19; J: TRBJ1-1; size: -; D: -; DNA: TGTGCCAGTAGTAAGGGACGGGGGCGCGACACTGAAGCTTTCTTT; CDR3: CASSKGRGRDTEAFF
V: TRBV4-2; J: TRBJ2-2; size: -; D: -; DNA: TGTGCCAGCAGCCAAGTATCAGTAGCGGCATCGAACACCGGGGAGCTGTTTTTT; CDR3: CASSQVSVAASNTGELFF
V: TRBV5-4; J: TRBJ2-3; size: -; D: TRBD2; DNA: TGTGCCAGCAGTCTAGCGGGGGGGATTTCAGATACGCAGTATTTT; CDR3: CASSLAGGISDTQYF
V: TRBV7-9; J: TRBJ2-2; size: once; D: TRBD1; DNA: TGTGCCAGCAGCCCCGGGACAGCAAGGGTAGGGGAGCTGTTTTTT; CDR3: CASSPGTARVGELFF
V: TRBV14; J: TRBJ1-1; size: -; D: -; DNA: TGTGCCAGCAGCCAAGTTGGGATCTTGAACACTGAAGCTTTCTTT; CDR3: CASSQVGILNTEAFF
V: TRBV6-1; J: TRBJ1-1; size: -; D: -; DNA: TGTGCCAGCAGTCGGGGGGCTGAAGCTTTCTTT; CDR3: CASSRGAEAFF
V: TRBV28; J: TRBJ1-5; size: -; D: -; DNA: TGTGCCAGCAGTTTTACTCAGCCCCAGCATTTT; CDR3: CASSFTQPQHF
V: TRBV6-6; J: TRBJ2-3; size: -; D: TRBD1; DNA: TGTGCCAGCAGTGGGGACAGGGCGGATACGCAGTATTTT; CDR3: CASSGDRADTQYF
V: TRBV7-9; J: TRBJ2-5; size: -; D: -; DNA: TGTGCCAGCAGCTTACAGGTTCAAGAGACCCAGTACTTC; CDR3: CASSLQVQETQYF
V: TRBV12-5; J: TRBJ2-4; size: few; D: -; DNA: TGTGCTAGTGGTTTGCCCCTCGGAGCCAAAAACATTCAGTACTTC; CDR3: CASGLPLGAKNIQYF
V: TRBV5-4; J: TRBJ2-7; size: -; D: TRBD2; DNA: TGTGCCAGCAGCCTCGGGGGGAGCGACCACTACGAGCAGTACTTC; CDR3: CASSLGGSDHYEQYF
V: TRBV5-6; J: TRBJ1-3; size: -; D: -; DNA: TGTGCCAGCAGCACCCAGGGAGCTGGAAACACCATATATTTT; CDR3: CASSTQGAGNTIYF
V: TRBV2; J: TRBJ2-2; size: -; D: -; DNA: TGTGCCAGCAGATACATTTACACCGGGGAGCTGTTTTTT; CDR3: CASRYIYTGELFF
V: TRBV12-5; J: TRBJ2-2; size: -; D: -; DNA: TGTGCTAGTGGTTTGGGGGCGACACACGCGAACACCGGGGAGCTGTTTTTT; CDR3: CASGLGATHANTGELFF
V: TRBV27; J: TRBJ2-2; size: -; D: -; DNA: TGTGCCAGCAGTTTATATGGCGTCGGCACCGGGGAGCTGTTTTTT; CDR3: CASSLYGVGTGELFF
V: TRBV5-6; J: TRBJ2-7; size: -; D: -; DNA: TGTGCCAGCAGCTTGGGGCGGTCCTACGAGCAGTACTTC; CDR3: CASSLGRSYEQYF
V: TRBV7-2; J: TRBJ2-7; size: -; D: -; DNA: TGTGCCAGCGGACAGCTCTACGAGCAGTACTTC; CDR3: CASGQLYEQYF
V: TRBV7-3; J: TRBJ1-1; size: -; D: -; DNA: TGTGCCAGCAGCCAGGGACACCAGAACACTGAAGCTTTCTTT; CDR3: CASSQGHQNTEAFF
V: TRBV19; J: TRBJ2-2; size: -; D: -; DNA: TGTGCCAGTAGTATCAGAGGGGGGCAGGTCACCGGGGAGCTGTTTTTT; CDR3: CASSIRGGQVTGELFF
V: TRBV6-5; J: TRBJ2-7; size: -; D: TRBD1; DNA: TGTGCCAGCAGTAACAGGGGGCCGCCCTCCTACGAGCAGTACTTC; CDR3: CASSNRGPPSYEQYF
V: TRBV7-9; J: TRBJ2-1; size: -; D: TRBD2; DNA: TGTGCCAGCAGCTTATCGGGGGGCAATGAGCAGTTCTTC; CDR3: CASSLSGGNEQFF
V: TRBV4-1; J: TRBJ1-1; size: -; D: -; DNA: TGCGCCAGCAGCCAAGTGAGGGGGGGATTTTATGACACTGAAGCTTTCTTT; CDR3: CASSQVRGGFYDTEAFF
V: TRBV5-1; J: TRBJ1-3; size: -; D: -; DNA: TGCGCCAGCAGCTTGGCCCACGGGGCTTCTGGAAACACCATATATTTT; CDR3: CASSLAHGASGNTIYF
V: TRBV18; J: TRBJ1-1; size: -; D: -; DNA: TGTGCCAGCTCACTGTTTGATACTGAAGCTTTCTTT; CDR3: CASSLFDTEAFF
V: TRBV18; J: TRBJ2-1; size: -; D: -; DNA: TGTGCCAGCTCACCCGGATCGTACAATGAGCAGTTCTTC; CDR3: CASSPGSYNEQFF
V: TRBV19; J: TRBJ1-4; size: -; D: -; DNA: TGTGCCAGTAGTCTCGGCTTTCAGGGGAATGAAAAACTGTTTTTT; CDR3: CASSLGFQGNEKLFF
V: TRBV5-1; J: TRBJ2-3; size: -; D: TRBD2; DNA: TGCGCCAGCAGCTTGGTGTCCGGGGGGGCTCAAACAGATACGCAGTATTTT; CDR3: CASSLVSGGAQTDTQYF
V: TRBV4-2; J: TRBJ2-7; size: once; D: TRBD2; DNA: TGTGCCAGCAGCCCACCGCTAGCGGGGGGCTCCTACGAGCAGTACTTC; CDR3: CASSPPLAGGSYEQYF
V: TRBV5-8; J: TRBJ2-3; size: -; D: -; DNA: TGTGCCAGCATCGCGGGGCAGCTACCAGATACGCAGTATTTT; CDR3: CASIAGQLPDTQYF
V: TRBV28; J: TRBJ2-1; size: -; D: -; DNA: TGTGCCAGCAGTTCCAACGACTTCTACAATGAGCAGTTCTTC; CDR3: CASSSNDFYNEQFF
V: TRBV27; J: TRBJ2-2; size: -; D: -; DNA: TGTGCCACTGGGTGGAACACCGGGGAGCTGTTTTTT; CDR3: CATGWNTGELFF